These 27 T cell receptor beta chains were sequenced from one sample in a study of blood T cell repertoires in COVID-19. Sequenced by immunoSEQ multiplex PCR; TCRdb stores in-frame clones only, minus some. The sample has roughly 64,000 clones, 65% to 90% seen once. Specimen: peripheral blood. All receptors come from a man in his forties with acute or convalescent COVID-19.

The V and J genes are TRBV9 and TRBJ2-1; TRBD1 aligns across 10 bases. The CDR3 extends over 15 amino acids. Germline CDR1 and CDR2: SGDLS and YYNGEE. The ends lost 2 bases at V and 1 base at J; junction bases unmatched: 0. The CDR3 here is CASSVDRGSYNEQFF. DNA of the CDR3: TGTGCCAGCAGCGTGGACAGGGGGTCCTACAATGAGCAGTTCTTC.

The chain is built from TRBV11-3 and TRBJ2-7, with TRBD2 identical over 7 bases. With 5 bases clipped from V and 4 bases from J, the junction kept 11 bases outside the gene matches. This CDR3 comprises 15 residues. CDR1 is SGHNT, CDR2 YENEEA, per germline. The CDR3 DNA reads TGTGCCAGCAGCGCACAGTCAGGGAGGGGTTACGAGCAGTACTTC. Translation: CASSAQSGRGYEQYF.

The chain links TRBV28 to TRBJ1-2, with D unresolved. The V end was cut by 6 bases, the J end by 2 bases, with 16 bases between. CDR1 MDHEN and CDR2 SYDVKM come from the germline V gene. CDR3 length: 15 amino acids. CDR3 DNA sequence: TGTGCCAGCAGCTCCTCAAGCGATGGGAACTATGGCTACACCTTC. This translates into CASSSSSDGNYGYTF.

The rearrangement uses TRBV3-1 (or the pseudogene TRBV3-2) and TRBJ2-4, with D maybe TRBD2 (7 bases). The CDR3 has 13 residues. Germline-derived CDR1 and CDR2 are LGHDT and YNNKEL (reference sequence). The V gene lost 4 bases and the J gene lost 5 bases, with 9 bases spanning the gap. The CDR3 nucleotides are TGTGCCAGCAGCCGGGGGGGCCAAAACATTCAGTACTTC. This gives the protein CASSRGGQNIQYF.

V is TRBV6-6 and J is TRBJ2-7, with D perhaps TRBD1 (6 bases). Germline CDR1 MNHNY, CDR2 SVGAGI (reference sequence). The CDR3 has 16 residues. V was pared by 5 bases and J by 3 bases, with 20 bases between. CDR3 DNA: TGTGCCAGCAGTACTACTTTTGGGACACCCCGCTACGAGCAGTACTTC. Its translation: CASSTTFGTPRYEQYF.

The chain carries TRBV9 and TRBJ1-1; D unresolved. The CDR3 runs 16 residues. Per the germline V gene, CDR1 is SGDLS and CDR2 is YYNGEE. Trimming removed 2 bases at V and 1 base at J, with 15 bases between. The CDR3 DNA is TGTGCCAGCAGCGTTTTGGCGGCGGAGTGGAACACTGAAGCTTTCTTT. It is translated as CASSVLAAEWNTEAFF.

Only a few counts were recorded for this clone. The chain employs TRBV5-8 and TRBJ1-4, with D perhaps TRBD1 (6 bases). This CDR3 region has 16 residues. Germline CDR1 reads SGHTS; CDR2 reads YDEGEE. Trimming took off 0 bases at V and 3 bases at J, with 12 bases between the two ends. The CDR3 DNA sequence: TGTGCCAGCAGCTTGGTTACAGGGTCGGCTAATGAAAAACTGTTTTTT. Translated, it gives CASSLVTGSANEKLFF.

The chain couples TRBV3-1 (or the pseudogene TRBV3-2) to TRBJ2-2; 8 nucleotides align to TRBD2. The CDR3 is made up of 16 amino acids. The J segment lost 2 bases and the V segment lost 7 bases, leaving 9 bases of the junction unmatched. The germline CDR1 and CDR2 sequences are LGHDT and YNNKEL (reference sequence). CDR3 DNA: TGTGCCAGCACACCCTCGGGACTAGTCAACACCGGGGAGCTGTTTTTT. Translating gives CASTPSGLVNTGELFF.

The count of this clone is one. Here the CDR3 DNA reads TGTGCCTGGAGTCAGAATAGCAATCAGCCCCAGCATTTT. This codes for CAWSQNSNQPQHF. The V call is TRBV30, the J call TRBJ1-5; D gene unclear. This CDR3 spans 13 amino acids. The V end lost 2 bases, the J end lost 0 bases, and 5 bases lay between the germline ends. Germline CDR1 GTSNPN, CDR2 SVGIG (reference sequence).

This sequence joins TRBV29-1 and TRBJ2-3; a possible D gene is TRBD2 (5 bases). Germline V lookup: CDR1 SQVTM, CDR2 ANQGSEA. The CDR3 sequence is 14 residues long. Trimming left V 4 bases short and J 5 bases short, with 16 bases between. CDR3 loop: CSVVPEGRGDTQYF. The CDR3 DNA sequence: TGCAGCGTTGTCCCAGAGGGCCGGGGAGATACGCAGTATTTT.

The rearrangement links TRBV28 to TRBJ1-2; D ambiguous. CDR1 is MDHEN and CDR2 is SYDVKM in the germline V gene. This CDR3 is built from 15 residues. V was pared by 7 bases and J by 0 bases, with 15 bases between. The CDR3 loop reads CASNQEDGTNYGYTF. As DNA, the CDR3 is TGTGCCAGCAATCAAGAGGACGGGACTAACTATGGCTACACCTTC.

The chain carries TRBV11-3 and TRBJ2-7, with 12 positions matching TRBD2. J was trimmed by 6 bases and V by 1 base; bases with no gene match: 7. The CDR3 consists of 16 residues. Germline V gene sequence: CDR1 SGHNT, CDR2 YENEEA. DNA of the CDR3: TGTGCCAGCAGCTTAGGGACTAGCGGGGTGACAGGCGAGCAGTACTTC. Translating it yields CASSLGTSGVTGEQYF.

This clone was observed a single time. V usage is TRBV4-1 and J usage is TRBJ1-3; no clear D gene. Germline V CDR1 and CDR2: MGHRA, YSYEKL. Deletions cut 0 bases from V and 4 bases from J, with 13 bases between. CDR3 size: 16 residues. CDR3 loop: CASSQEAGFSGNTIYF. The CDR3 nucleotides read TGCGCCAGCAGCCAAGAGGCCGGGTTCTCAGGAAACACCATATATTTT.

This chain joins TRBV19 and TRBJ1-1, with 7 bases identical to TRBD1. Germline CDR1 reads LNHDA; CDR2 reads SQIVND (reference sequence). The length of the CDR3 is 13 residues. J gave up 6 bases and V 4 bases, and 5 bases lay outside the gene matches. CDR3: CASSKGQKAEAFF. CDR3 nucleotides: TGTGCCAGTAGTAAGGGACAGAAGGCTGAAGCTTTCTTT.

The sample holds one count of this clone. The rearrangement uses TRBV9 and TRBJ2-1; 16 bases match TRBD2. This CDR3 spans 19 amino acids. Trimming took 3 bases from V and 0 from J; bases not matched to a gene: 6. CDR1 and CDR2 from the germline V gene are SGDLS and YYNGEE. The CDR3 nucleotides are TGTGCCAGCAGCGCCGGGACTAGCGGGGGGGTAGCCTCCTACAATGAGCAGTTCTTC. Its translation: CASSAGTSGGVASYNEQFF.

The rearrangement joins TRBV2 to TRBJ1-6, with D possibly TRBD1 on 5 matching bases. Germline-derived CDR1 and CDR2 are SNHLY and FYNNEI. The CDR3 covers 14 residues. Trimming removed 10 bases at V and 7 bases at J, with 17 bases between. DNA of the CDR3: TGTGCCACCTCGTCAGGGCGAGCCAATTCACCCCTCCACTTT. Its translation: CATSSGRANSPLHF.

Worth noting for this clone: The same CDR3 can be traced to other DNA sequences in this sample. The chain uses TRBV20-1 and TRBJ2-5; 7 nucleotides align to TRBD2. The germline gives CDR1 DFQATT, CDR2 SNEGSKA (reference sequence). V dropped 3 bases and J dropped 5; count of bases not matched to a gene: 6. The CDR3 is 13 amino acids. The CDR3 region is CSASRTRGETQYF. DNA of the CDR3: TGCAGTGCTAGTAGGACTAGAGGGGAGACCCAGTACTTC.

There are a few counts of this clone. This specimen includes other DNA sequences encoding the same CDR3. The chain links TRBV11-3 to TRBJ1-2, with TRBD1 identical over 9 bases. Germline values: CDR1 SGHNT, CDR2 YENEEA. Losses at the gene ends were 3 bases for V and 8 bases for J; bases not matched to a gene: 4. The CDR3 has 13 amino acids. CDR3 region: CASSFGQGNGYTF. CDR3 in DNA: TGTGCCAGCAGCTTCGGACAGGGGAACGGCTACACCTTC.

The CDR3 DNA reads as TGCGCCAGCAGCTATTCGGTGGGGCCGGCCCCAGCTAACTATGGCTACACCTTC. Its protein product is CASSYSVGPAPANYGYTF. This chain joins TRBV5-1 and TRBJ1-2; a weak D match, TRBD1 (5 bases). The V end lost 3 bases, the J end lost 0 bases, and 21 bases lay between the germline ends. Germline CDR1 is SGHRS and CDR2 is YFSETQ. The CDR3 has 18 residues.

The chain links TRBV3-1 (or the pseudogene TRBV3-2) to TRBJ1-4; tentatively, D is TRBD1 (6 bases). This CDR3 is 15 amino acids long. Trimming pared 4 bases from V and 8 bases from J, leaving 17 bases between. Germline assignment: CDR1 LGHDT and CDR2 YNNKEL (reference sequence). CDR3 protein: CASSPNTGLGEKLFF. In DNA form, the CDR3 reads TGTGCCAGCAGCCCAAATACAGGGCTCGGCGAAAAACTGTTTTTT.

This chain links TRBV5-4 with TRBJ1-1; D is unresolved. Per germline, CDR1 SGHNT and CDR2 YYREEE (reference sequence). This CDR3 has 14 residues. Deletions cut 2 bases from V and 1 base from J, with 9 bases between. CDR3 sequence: CASSLTTANTEAFF. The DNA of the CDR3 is TGTGCCAGCAGCTTAACCACAGCGAACACTGAAGCTTTCTTT. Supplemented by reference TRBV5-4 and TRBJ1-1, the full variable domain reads ETGVTQSPTHLIKTRGQQVTLRCSSQSGHNTVSWYQQALGQGPQFIFQYYREEENGRGNFPPRFSGLQFPNYSSELNVNALELDDSALYLCASSLTTANTEAFFGQGTRLTVV.

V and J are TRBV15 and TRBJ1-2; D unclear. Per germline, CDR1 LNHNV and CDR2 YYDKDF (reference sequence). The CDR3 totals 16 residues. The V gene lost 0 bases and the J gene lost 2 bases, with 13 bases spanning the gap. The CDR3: CATSRDYQAVNYGYTF. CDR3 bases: TGTGCCACCAGCAGAGATTATCAGGCAGTGAACTATGGCTACACCTTC.

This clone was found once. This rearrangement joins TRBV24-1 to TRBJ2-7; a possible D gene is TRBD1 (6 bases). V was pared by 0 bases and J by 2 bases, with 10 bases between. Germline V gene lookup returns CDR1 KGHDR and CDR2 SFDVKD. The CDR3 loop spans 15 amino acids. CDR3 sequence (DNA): TGTGCCACCAGTGATTTGGACAGGTCGACCTACGAGCAGTACTTC. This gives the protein CATSDLDRSTYEQYF.

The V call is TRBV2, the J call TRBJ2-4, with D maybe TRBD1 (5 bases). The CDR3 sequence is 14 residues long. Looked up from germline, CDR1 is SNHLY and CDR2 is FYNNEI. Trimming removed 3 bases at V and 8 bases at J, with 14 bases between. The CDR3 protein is CASSDRGELDIQYF. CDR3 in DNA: TGTGCCAGCAGTGATAGGGGTGAGCTAGACATTCAGTACTTC.

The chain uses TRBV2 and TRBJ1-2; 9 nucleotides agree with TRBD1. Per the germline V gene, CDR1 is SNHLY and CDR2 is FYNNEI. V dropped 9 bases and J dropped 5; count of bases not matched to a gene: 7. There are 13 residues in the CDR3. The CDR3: CARPSGTGYGYTF. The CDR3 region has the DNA TGTGCCAGGCCTTCCGGGACAGGGTATGGCTACACCTTC.

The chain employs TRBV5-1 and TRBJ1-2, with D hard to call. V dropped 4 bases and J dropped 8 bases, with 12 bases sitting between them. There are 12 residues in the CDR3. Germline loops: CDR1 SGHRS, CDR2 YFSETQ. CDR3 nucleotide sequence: TGCGCCAGCAGCGCCGAGGGTCGGGGCTACACCTTC. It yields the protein CASSAEGRGYTF.

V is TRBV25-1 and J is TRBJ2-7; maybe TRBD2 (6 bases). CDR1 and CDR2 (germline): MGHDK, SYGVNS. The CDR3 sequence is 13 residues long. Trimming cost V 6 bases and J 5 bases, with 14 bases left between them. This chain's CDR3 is CASSRPGGDEQYF. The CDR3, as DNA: TGTGCCAGCAGCCGCCCGGGCGGGGACGAGCAGTACTTC.